The entry below gives a single T cell receptor (beta chain) sequence along with its context. The antigen it recognizes is unknown. Per-nucleotide qualities are absent, and no much larger clonotype sits a single base away. Taken from cysteine to phenylalanine, the CDR3 has 15 residues. Solely the CDR3 DNA is kept, with 45 bases framed from the first base. Trimming removed 2 bases from V and 1 base from J, leaving 11 bases between the germline ends. Based on the germline V gene, the CDR1 and CDR2 sequences are MNHEY and SVGAGI. The collaborating institutions used their own protocols to collect whole blood in K2EDTA tubes. For TCRbeta analysis, collaborators shipped samples in one of three forms: frozen whole blood, isolated PBMCs, or DNA extracted from either of those sample types. The data belong to a study of blood T cell repertoires in COVID-19 (dated by TCRdb to about 2020). Notes on the research overall: The collaborator samples originated in the United States, Italy and Spain and spanned the acute and convalescent phases of COVID-19. The prospective study material was composed of cDNA or gDNA derived from T cells, B-cell-depleted T cells, or PBMCs. The dataset comprised deeply sampled blood TCRbeta repertoires from subjects exposed to, actively infected with, or recovered from COVID-19. The repertoires were released in a freely available public database intended as a resource for research on the immune response to SARS-CoV-2. The samples were drawn from the first 160 participants of the ongoing ImmuneRACE study and from 950 to 1,500 subjects provided by 6 global collaborators. Nearly every sample came with metadata listing a de-identified subject ID, COVID-19 status, age in years and sex. HLA class I and class II types, where available, came from metadata supplied by the sample provider rather than from assay-based typing.

The immunoSEQ Assay, a bias-controlled multiplex PCR, was used to amplify TCRbeta CDR3 regions from genomic DNA. The published analysis was carried out like this. Within the assay, amplification of reference gene primers was used to estimate how many nucleated cells each sample contained. To quantify the absolute abundance of each unique TCRbeta CDR3 rearrangement, sequence reads were collapsed and filtered. For each sample, productive Simpson clonality was calculated by taking the square root of Simpson's diversity index across productive rearrangements. TCRdb provides this immuneACCESS table in a form limited to in-frame rearrangements. Some clones are lacking; in checked studies, under half of them reflect an unresolved V gene, and why the rest are absent is not known. D and trimming come from the DNA, and the V and J calls and clone size come from that table. In this sample the table shows about 71,000 clones, around nine tenths of which occur a single time. Under 6.5% of the sample is taken by the ten largest.

Results and caveats for the whole study, not just this receptor: How much clinical and demographic metadata was included differed by source and by participant, and the metadata was provided uncurated.

This receptor was obtained from a young woman with acute or convalescent COVID-19. The V gene is TRBV6-5 and the J gene is TRBJ1-2; TRBD1 is a possible D gene, resting on 5 matching bases. Sequenced input: peripheral blood. The sequenced DNA is TGTGCCAGCAGTTACCAGACAGAACTTAACTATGGCTACACCTTC. Its protein is CASSYQTELNYGYTF.